What follows are 30 T cell receptor beta chains derived from one specimen sequenced in a study of radiotherapy plus CTLA-4 blockade in lung cancer. Sequencing was performed with immunoSEQ multiplex PCR; in TCRdb, only in-frame clones are kept and a portion is missing. In the table there are around 70,000 clones, 76% of which are singletons. Sequenced here: peripheral blood, sampled from a patient treated with radiotherapy plus ipilimumab. The receptors were gathered from a human donor with non-small cell lung cancer whose response to radiotherapy plus ipilimumab could not be evaluated. Some clones in this sample may be carry-over from other donors' samples.

This rearrangement joins TRBV10-3 to TRBJ2-7; no clear D gene. Per the germline V gene, CDR1 is ENHRY and CDR2 is SYGVKD. CDR3 length equals 14 residues. V dropped 0 bases and J dropped 2 bases, with 8 bases sitting between them. CDR3 DNA: TGTGCCATCAGTGAGTCCACGCGGCCCTACGAGCAGTACTTC. This gives the protein CAISESTRPYEQYF.

This sequence joins TRBV7-2 and TRBJ2-3; tentative D call: TRBD1 (5 bases). V lost 4 bases and J 4 bases, leaving 21 bases between the germline ends. The CDR3 covers 17 residues. Looked up from germline, CDR1 is SGHTA and CDR2 is FQGNSA. As DNA, the CDR3 is TGTGCCAGCAGCTCAGGGTTGGGCCCAGGAATTGCAGATACGCAGTATTTT. Translated: CASSSGLGPGIADTQYF.

The chain links TRBV7-9 to TRBJ2-2; tentative D call: TRBD1 (6 bases). CDR3 length equals 15 residues. CDR1 is SEHNR, CDR2 FQNEAQ, per germline (reference sequence). The ends were cut back, 1 base at V and 7 bases at J, with 13 bases in the middle. CDR3 sequence (DNA): TGTGCCAGCAGCTTAGGTGGGGGCCTTGGCGGGGAGCTGTTTTTT. As protein: CASSLGGGLGGELFF. Together with reference TRBV7-9 and TRBJ2-2, the CDR3 gives the full variable domain: DTGVSQNPRHKITKRGQNVTFRCDPISEHNRLYWYRQTLGQGPEFLTYFQNEAQLEKSRLLSDRFSAERPKGSFSTLEIQRTEQGDSAMYLCASSLGGGLGGELFFGEGSRLTVL.

The genes are TRBV7-2 and TRBJ1-5; perhaps TRBD1 as D (5 bases). Germline V gene lookup returns CDR1 SGHTA and CDR2 FQGNSA. This CDR3 comprises 13 residues. Trimming shortened V by 5 bases and J by 7 bases, and 12 bases separated the two germline ends. The DNA for the CDR3 is TGTGCCAGCAGCCCTGGGGGGTTGCAGCCCCAGCATTTT. It encodes CASSPGGLQPQHF.

This rearrangement joins TRBV5-4 to TRBJ2-1; a weak D match, TRBD2 (5 bases). Trimming left V 0 bases short and J 2 bases short, with 9 bases between. The CDR3 consists of 15 residues. Germline CDR1 SGHNT, CDR2 YYREEE (reference sequence). The CDR3 spells CASSLEAGPYNEQFF. The DNA of the CDR3 is TGTGCCAGCAGCTTGGAGGCGGGCCCCTACAATGAGCAGTTCTTC.

This chain uses TRBV9 with TRBJ1-5, with D tentatively TRBD1 (6 bases). This CDR3 comprises 14 residues. Germline loops: CDR1 SGDLS, CDR2 YYNGEE. Between the trimmed V and J ends, which lost 0 bases and 3 bases, there was a span of 7 bases. The CDR3: CASSVAGDNQPQHF. The CDR3, as DNA: TGTGCCAGCAGCGTAGCAGGGGACAATCAGCCCCAGCATTTT.

The CDR3 DNA reads as TGTGCCAGCAGTCCGTCAGGGGGCTATGGGGAAAAACTGTTTTTT. Translated: CASSPSGGYGEKLFF. The chain carries TRBV9 and TRBJ1-4, with 8 nucleotides matching TRBD1. The CDR3 is 15 amino acids. Germline V gives CDR1 SGDLS, CDR2 YYNGEE. Unmatched junction bases numbered 11, after V lost 5 bases and J lost 8 bases.

The CDR3 DNA follows: TGTGCCAGCACCAGCTCGAGGAATAGCATGTACACTGAAGCTTTCTTT. It codes for CASTSSRNSMYTEAFF. J is TRBJ1-1 and V is TRBV7-8; D is uncertain. Trimming removed 7 bases at V and 3 bases at J, with 21 bases between. CDR3 length: 16 amino acids. From germline, CDR1 is SGHVS and CDR2 FQNEAQ.

The V call is TRBV2, the J call TRBJ1-2; 7 bases are shared with TRBD1. The ends lost 4 bases at V and 8 bases at J; junction bases unmatched: 10. In germline, CDR1 is SNHLY, CDR2 FYNNEI. The CDR3 runs to 14 residues. Written as DNA, the CDR3 is TGTGCCAGCAGTGTGGGCCAGGGGGGAAGGGGCTACACCTTC. This gives the protein CASSVGQGGRGYTF.

CDR3 nucleotides: TGTGCCAGCTCACGCGGGACCCCCTACGAGCAGTACTTC. Its protein is CASSRGTPYEQYF. The V and J genes are TRBV18 and TRBJ2-7; D may be TRBD2 (6 bases). Trimming took off 4 bases at V and 2 bases at J, with 9 bases between the two ends. In germline, CDR1 is KGHSH, CDR2 LQKENI. The CDR3 spans 13 residues. The complete variable domain, with remaining parts taken from reference TRBV18 and TRBJ2-7, reads NAGVMQNPRHLVRRRGQEARLRCSPMKGHSHVYWYRQLPEEGLKFMVYLQKENIIDESGMPKERFSAEFPKEGPSILRIQQVVRGDSAAYFCASSRGTPYEQYFGPGTRLTVT.

V and J are TRBV28 and TRBJ1-1, with 9 bases matching TRBD1. CDR1 is MDHEN and CDR2 is SYDVKM in the germline V gene. Trimming took 6 bases from V and 1 from J; bases not matched to a gene: 3. This CDR3 region has 14 residues. The DNA of the CDR3 is TGTGCCAGCAGCTGGGACAGGGAGAACACTGAAGCTTTCTTT. Translated, it gives CASSWDRENTEAFF.

The chain links TRBV7-2 to TRBJ1-2; TRBD1 matches at 7 bases. The ends lost 1 base at V and 3 bases at J; junction bases unmatched: 2. Germline lookup yields CDR1 SGHTA and CDR2 FQGNSA. CDR3 length: 14 residues. In DNA form, the CDR3 reads TGTGCCAGCAGCTTAGATCAGGGGGACTATGGCTACACCTTC. This gives the protein CASSLDQGDYGYTF.

The V and J genes are TRBV2 and TRBJ1-6; TRBD1 might be the D (5 bases). Germline V gene sequence: CDR1 SNHLY, CDR2 FYNNEI. Trimming shortened V by 10 bases and J by 0 bases, and 10 bases separated the two germline ends. CDR3 length equals 14 residues. As DNA, the CDR3 is TGTGCCACACACAGGAGCTCCTATAATTCACCCCTCCACTTT. This codes for CATHRSSYNSPLHF.

Only a few counts were recorded for this clone. V is TRBV6-6 and J is TRBJ2-7, with TRBD1 matching over 8 bases. V lost 1 base to trimming and J lost 0 bases; unmatched junction nucleotides: 5. Looked up from germline, CDR1 is MNHNY and CDR2 is SVGAGI (reference sequence). The CDR3 is 16 amino acids. CDR3 sequence: CASSYWTGRSSYEQYF. CDR3 in DNA: TGTGCCAGCAGTTACTGGACAGGGAGAAGCTCCTACGAGCAGTACTTC.

In this sample, this clone turned up a few times. The genes are TRBV4-3 and TRBJ1-2; 10 bases match TRBD1. This CDR3 is built from 14 residues. The junction had 3 bases not matched to a gene; V was cut back by 4 bases and J by 4 bases. CDR1 is LGHNA, CDR2 YSLEER, per germline. This chain's CDR3 is CASSPRTGGYGYTF. The CDR3 DNA sequence: TGCGCCAGCAGCCCCCGGACAGGGGGCTATGGCTACACCTTC.

This clone was seen more than once but under ten times. The rearrangement joins TRBV2 to TRBJ1-6; 8 nucleotides match TRBD1. Germline CDR1 is SNHLY and CDR2 is FYNNEI. The CDR3 has 14 amino acids. With 6 bases clipped from V and 7 bases from J, the junction kept 5 bases outside the gene matches. DNA of the CDR3: TGTGCCAGCAGATCGACAGGGGAAAATTCACCCCTCCACTTT. Translation: CASRSTGENSPLHF. The full variable domain, in which reference TRBV2 and TRBJ1-6 provide the parts outside the CDR3, is EPEVTQTPSHQVTQMGQEVILRCVPISNHLYFYWYRQILGQKVEFLVSFYNNEISEKSEIFDDQFSVERPDGSNFTLKIRSTKLEDSAMYFCASRSTGENSPLHFGNGTRLTVT.

The chain employs TRBV5-1 and TRBJ2-5; D is possibly TRBD1 (6 bases). The CDR3 contains 14 residues. V lost 4 bases, J lost 1 base, and 11 bases lay in between. Per germline, CDR1 SGHRS and CDR2 YFSETQ. CDR3 coding DNA: TGCGCCAGCAGCCCGGGGACATTCCAAGAGACCCAGTACTTC. Translation: CASSPGTFQETQYF.

This chain uses TRBV29-1 with TRBJ1-3; 8 bases align to TRBD1. The CDR3 spans 13 residues. The V gene's germline CDR1 is SQVTM and CDR2 ANQGSEA. Trimming at V came to 6 bases and at J to 4 bases, leaving 5 bases not matched to a gene. CDR3 sequence (DNA): TGCAGCGTAAGACAGGGGCCCGGAAACACCATATATTTT. As protein: CSVRQGPGNTIYF.

The rearrangement links TRBV5-1 to TRBJ1-2, with D perhaps TRBD1 (5 bases). CDR1 is SGHRS and CDR2 is YFSETQ in the germline V gene. The CDR3 has 15 residues. V lost 0 bases and J lost 0, with 9 bases in between. The CDR3 region is CASSLDPGPNYGYTF. The CDR3 DNA is TGCGCCAGCAGCTTGGATCCAGGGCCTAACTATGGCTACACCTTC.

The V gene is TRBV6-5, the J gene TRBJ1-2, with 8 bases aligning to TRBD1. J lost 5 bases, V lost 6 bases, and 8 bases had no gene match. This CDR3 has 14 amino acids. Germline loops: CDR1 MNHEY, CDR2 SVGAGI. The CDR3 nucleotides are TGTGCCAGCAGAAGACAGGGGTTAGGATATGGCTACACCTTC. Its protein product is CASRRQGLGYGYTF.

The chain has TRBV27 and TRBJ1-6; D not resolved. V was pared by 6 bases and J by 6 bases, with 12 bases between. CDR1 is MNHEY and CDR2 is SMNVEV in the germline V gene (reference sequence). The CDR3 covers 14 residues. CDR3 loop: CASRNSNPNSPLHF. CDR3 bases: TGTGCCAGCAGGAATAGTAACCCTAATTCACCCCTCCACTTT.

The rearrangement uses TRBV6-5 and TRBJ2-3, with 7 bases that match TRBD2. Per the germline V gene, CDR1 is MNHEY and CDR2 is SVGAGI. With V trimmed by 4 bases and J by 5 bases, 6 bases remained unmatched. The CDR3 loop spans 14 amino acids. The CDR3 is CASSSRTSGDTQYF. CDR3 nucleotide sequence: TGTGCCAGCAGTTCCCGGACTAGTGGAGATACGCAGTATTTT.

The rearrangement uses TRBV5-1 and TRBJ1-3; maybe TRBD1 (6 bases). Germline-derived CDR1 and CDR2 are SGHRS and YFSETQ. This CDR3 has 14 residues. Trimming left V 3 bases short and J 2 bases short, with 9 bases between. CDR3 nucleotide sequence: TGCGCCAGCAGCTGGGGACAAGCTGGAAACACCATATATTTT. This translates into CASSWGQAGNTIYF.

V is TRBV5-1 and J is TRBJ2-5; TRBD1 agrees at 7 bases. Germline V gene sequence: CDR1 SGHRS, CDR2 YFSETQ. The V and J ends lost 0 bases and 2 bases, in that order; junction bases with no gene match: 1. This CDR3 comprises 14 residues. The CDR3 DNA reads as TGCGCCAGCAGCTTGGGGGACAGTCAAGAGACCCAGTACTTC. This codes for CASSLGDSQETQYF.

This chain connects TRBV5-1 to TRBJ2-5, with 8 bases lining up with TRBD2. Germline trimming cut 0 bases from V and 11 bases from J; bases unmatched to any gene: 9. This CDR3 spans 14 amino acids. Germline-derived CDR1 and CDR2 are SGHRS and YFSETQ. CDR3 region: CASSLGPAGVEQYF. CDR3 nucleotides: TGCGCCAGCAGCTTGGGCCCAGCGGGGGTAGAGCAGTACTTC.

The chain uses TRBV28 and TRBJ1-6; 7 bases are shared with TRBD1. J lost 4 bases, V lost 6 bases, and 3 bases had no gene match. The CDR3 is made up of 14 amino acids. CDR1 is MDHEN, CDR2 SYDVKM, per germline. Here the CDR3 reads CASSQDRYNSPLHF. CDR3 in DNA: TGTGCCAGCAGCCAGGACAGGTATAATTCACCCCTCCACTTT.

The genes are TRBV28 and TRBJ1-1; tentatively, D is TRBD1 (6 bases). Trimming shortened V by 6 bases and J by 3 bases, and 14 bases separated the two germline ends. The CDR3 runs to 14 residues. Germline V gene sequence: CDR1 MDHEN, CDR2 SYDVKM. The CDR3 here is CASRALQGDTEAFF. In nucleotides, the CDR3 is TGTGCCAGCAGGGCACTACAGGGAGACACTGAAGCTTTCTTT.

The chain uses TRBV19 and TRBJ1-5; D is perhaps TRBD1 (6 bases). The CDR3 contains 16 residues. Looked up from germline, CDR1 is LNHDA and CDR2 is SQIVND (reference sequence). V lost 5 bases and J 5 bases, leaving 19 bases between the germline ends. CDR3 sequence: CASSDEQGRIDQPQHF. The CDR3 region has the DNA TGTGCCAGTAGTGACGAACAGGGTAGAATAGATCAGCCCCAGCATTTT.

The rearrangement links TRBV20-1 to TRBJ2-3, with D unresolved. The CDR3 spans 10 residues. Germline assignment: CDR1 DFQATT and CDR2 SNEGSKA (reference sequence). Trimming removed 4 bases at V and 5 bases at J, with 4 bases between. The CDR3 protein is CSAIQDTQYF. The CDR3 bases are TGCAGTGCTATTCAAGATACGCAGTATTTT.

This chain links TRBV2 with TRBJ2-5; 7 positions match TRBD1. This CDR3 has 14 amino acids. V was clipped by 7 bases and J by 0 bases; unmatched bases: 5. Germline loops: CDR1 SNHLY, CDR2 FYNNEI. As DNA, the CDR3 is TGTGCCAGCACCCTACAGGGGTACCAAGAGACCCAGTACTTC. Protein: CASTLQGYQETQYF. The whole variable domain, filled in from reference TRBV2 and TRBJ2-5, reads EPEVTQTPSHQVTQMGQEVILRCVPISNHLYFYWYRQILGQKVEFLVSFYNNEISEKSEIFDDQFSVERPDGSNFTLKIRSTKLEDSAMYFCASTLQGYQETQYFGPGTRLLVL.